This TCR beta chain comes out of a study of technical replicates of blood from a handful of donors. CDR1 SNHLY and CDR2 FYNNEI come from the germline V gene. V shed 4 bases, J shed 7 bases, and the junction held 15 bases outside the gene matches. This CDR3 has 16 amino acids. The table came from immunoSEQ multiplex PCR; TCRdb's copy has only in-frame clones and leaves some out. The sample holds 50,000 to 65,000 clones, around 93% seen once. The sequenced sample consisted of PBMCs. The chain joins TRBV2 to TRBJ2-7; 8 positions agree with TRBD1. This clonotype was obtained from a human donor in good health. Some clones in this sample may be carry-over from other donors' samples. CDR3 protein: CASSVLRDRSPREQYF. For the CDR3, the DNA is TGTGCCAGCAGTGTACTTCGGGACAGGTCCCCTCGGGAGCAGTACTTC.